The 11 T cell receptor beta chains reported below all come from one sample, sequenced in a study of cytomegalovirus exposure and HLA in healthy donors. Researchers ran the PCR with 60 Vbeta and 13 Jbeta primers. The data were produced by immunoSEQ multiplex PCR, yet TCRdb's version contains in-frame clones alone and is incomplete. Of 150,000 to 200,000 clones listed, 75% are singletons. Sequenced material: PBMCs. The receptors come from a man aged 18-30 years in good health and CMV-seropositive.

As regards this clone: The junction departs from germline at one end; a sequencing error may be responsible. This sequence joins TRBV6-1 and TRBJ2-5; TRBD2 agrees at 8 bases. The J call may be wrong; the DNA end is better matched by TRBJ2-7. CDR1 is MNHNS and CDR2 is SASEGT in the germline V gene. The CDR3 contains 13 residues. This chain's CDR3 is CPPTSGPTYEQYF. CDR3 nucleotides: TGCCCCCCAACTAGCGGACCAACCTACGAGCAGTACTTC.

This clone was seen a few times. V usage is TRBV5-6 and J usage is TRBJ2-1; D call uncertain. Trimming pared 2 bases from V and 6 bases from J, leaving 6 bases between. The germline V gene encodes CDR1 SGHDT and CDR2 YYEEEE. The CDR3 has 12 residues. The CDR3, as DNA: TGTGCCAGCAGCTTCCGGTCCAATGAGCAGTTCTTC. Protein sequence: CASSFRSNEQFF.

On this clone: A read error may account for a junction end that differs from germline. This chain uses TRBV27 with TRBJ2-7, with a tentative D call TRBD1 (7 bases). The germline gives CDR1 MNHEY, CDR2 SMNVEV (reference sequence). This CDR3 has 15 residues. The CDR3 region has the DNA TGTGCCGGCAGTTTAATAGGGGGCGCGGGGTACGAGCAGTACTTC. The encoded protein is CAGSLIGGAGYEQYF.

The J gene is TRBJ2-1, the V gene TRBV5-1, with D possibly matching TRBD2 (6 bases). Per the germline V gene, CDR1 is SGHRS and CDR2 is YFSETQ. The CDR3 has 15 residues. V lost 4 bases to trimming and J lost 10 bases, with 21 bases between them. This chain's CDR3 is CASSELAPRGGEQFF. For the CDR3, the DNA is TGCGCCAGCAGCGAACTAGCCCCTCGGGGTGGGGAGCAGTTCTTC.

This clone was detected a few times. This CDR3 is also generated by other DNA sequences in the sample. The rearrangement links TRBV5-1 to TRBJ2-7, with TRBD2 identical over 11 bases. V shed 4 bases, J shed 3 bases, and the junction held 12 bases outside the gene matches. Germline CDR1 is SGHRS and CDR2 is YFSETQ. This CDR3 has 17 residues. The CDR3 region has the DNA TGCGCCAGCAGCCGCGGGACTAGCGGTACCTCGGGCTACGAGCAGTACTTC. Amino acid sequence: CASSRGTSGTSGYEQYF. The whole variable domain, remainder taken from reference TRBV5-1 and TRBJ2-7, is KAGVTQTPRYLIKTRGQQVTLSCSPISGHRSVSWYQQTPGQGLQFLFEYFSETQRNKGNFPGRFSGRQFSNSRSEMNVSTLELGDSALYLCASSRGTSGTSGYEQYFGPGTRLTVT.

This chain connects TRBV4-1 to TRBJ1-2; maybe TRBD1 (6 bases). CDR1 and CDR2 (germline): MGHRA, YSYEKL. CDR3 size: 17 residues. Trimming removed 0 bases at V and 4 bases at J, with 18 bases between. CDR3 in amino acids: CASSQEIGAGAVYGYTF. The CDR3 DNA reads TGCGCCAGCAGCCAAGAGATTGGTGCGGGGGCAGTCTATGGCTACACCTTC.

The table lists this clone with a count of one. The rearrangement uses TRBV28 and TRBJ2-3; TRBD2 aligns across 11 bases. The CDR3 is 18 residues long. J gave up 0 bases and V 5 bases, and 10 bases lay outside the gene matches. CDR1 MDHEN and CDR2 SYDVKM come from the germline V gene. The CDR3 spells CASSIAGGPPYSTDTQYF. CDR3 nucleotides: TGTGCCAGCAGTATAGCGGGAGGGCCGCCATATAGCACAGATACGCAGTATTTT.

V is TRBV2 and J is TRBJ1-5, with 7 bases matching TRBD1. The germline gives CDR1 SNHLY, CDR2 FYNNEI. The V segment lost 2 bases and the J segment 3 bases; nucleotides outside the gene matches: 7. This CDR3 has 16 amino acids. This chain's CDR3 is CASSERRQGTNQPQHF. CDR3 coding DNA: TGTGCCAGCAGTGAAAGGAGACAGGGTACCAATCAGCCCCAGCATTTT.

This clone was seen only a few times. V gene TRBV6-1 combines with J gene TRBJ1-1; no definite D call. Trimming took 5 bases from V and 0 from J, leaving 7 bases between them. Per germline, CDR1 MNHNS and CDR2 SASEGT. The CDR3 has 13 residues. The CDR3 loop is CASSREMNTEAFF. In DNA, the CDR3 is TGTGCCAGCAGTCGTGAGATGAACACTGAAGCTTTCTTT.

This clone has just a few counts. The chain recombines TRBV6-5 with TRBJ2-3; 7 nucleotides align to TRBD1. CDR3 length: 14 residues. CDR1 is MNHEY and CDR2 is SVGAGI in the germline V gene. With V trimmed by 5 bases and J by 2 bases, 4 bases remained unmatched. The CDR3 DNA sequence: TGTGCCAGCAGTCCCGGGACAGACACAGATACGCAGTATTTT. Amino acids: CASSPGTDTDTQYF.

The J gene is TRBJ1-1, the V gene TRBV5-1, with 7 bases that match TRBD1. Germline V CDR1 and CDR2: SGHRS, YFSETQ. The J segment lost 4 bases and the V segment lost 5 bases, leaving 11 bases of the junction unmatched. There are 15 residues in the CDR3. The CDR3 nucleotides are TGCGCCAGCAGACCTATTTACAGGGGCGGCACTGAAGCTTTCTTT. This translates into CASRPIYRGGTEAFF.